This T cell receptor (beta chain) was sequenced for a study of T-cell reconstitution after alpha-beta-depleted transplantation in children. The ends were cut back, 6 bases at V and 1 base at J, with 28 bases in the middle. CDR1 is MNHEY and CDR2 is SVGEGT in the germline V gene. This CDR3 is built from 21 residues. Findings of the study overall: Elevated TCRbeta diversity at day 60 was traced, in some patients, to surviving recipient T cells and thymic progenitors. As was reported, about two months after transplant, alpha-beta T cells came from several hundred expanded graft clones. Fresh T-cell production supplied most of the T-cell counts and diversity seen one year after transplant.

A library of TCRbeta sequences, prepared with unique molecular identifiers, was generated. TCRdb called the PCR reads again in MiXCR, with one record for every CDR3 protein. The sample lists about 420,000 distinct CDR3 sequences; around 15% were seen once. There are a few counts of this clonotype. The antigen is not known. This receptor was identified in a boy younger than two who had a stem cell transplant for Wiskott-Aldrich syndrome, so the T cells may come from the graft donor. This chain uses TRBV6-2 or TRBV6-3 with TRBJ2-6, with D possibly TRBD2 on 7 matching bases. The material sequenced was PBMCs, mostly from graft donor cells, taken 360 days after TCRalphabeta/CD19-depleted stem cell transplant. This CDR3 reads CASRRWGGLAPERSGANVLTF. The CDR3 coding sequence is TGTGCCAGCAGACGATGGGGGGGGCTAGCCCCGGAGAGGTCTGGGGCCAACGTCCTGACTTTC.